These 4 T cell receptor beta chains share one sample of origin, sequenced in a study of cytotoxic CD8 clonotypes in ibrutinib-treated CLL. Sequenced by immunoSEQ multiplex PCR; TCRdb stores in-frame clones only, minus some. The data contain over 65,000 clones, under 70% of them singletons. Source: PBMCs, taken after 12 months of ibrutinib treatment. The receptors come from a human donor with chronic lymphocytic leukemia.

The J gene is TRBJ1-1, the V gene TRBV7-6; maybe TRBD1 (6 bases). The CDR3 is 16 amino acids. V shed 7 bases and J shed 0 bases, with 18 bases lying between them. Germline CDR1 and CDR2: SGHVS and FNYEAQ. The CDR3, as DNA: TGTGCCAGCAACCCATGGTCGGGGGGCTTGAACACTGAAGCTTTCTTT. Amino acids: CASNPWSGGLNTEAFF.

The chain employs TRBV11-2 and TRBJ2-7; D possibly corresponds to TRBD1 (6 bases). The length of the CDR3 is 16 residues. The germline gives CDR1 SGHAT, CDR2 FQNNGV. Trimming removed 3 bases at V and 1 base at J, with 16 bases between. The CDR3 nucleotides are TGTGCCAGCAGCTTGAACCTCGCGGACAGTTCCTACGAGCAGTACTTC. Its translation is CASSLNLADSSYEQYF.

This chain joins TRBV5-1 and TRBJ2-5, with TRBD1 matching 9 bases. J was trimmed by 2 bases and V by 1 base; bases with no gene match: 3. The CDR3 spans 15 residues. Germline CDR1 is SGHRS and CDR2 is YFSETQ. CDR3 protein: CASSLKTGGQETQYF. The CDR3 nucleotides are TGCGCCAGCAGCTTGAAGACAGGGGGGCAAGAGACCCAGTACTTC.

The rearrangement uses TRBV19 and TRBJ1-2; D is ambiguous. The germline gives CDR1 LNHDA, CDR2 SQIVND (reference sequence). Trimming left V 5 bases short and J 0 bases short, with 13 bases between. The CDR3 length is 15 residues. The CDR3 spells CASSFRASSNYGYTF. Here the CDR3 DNA reads TGTGCCAGTAGTTTTCGGGCCAGCTCTAACTATGGCTACACCTTC.